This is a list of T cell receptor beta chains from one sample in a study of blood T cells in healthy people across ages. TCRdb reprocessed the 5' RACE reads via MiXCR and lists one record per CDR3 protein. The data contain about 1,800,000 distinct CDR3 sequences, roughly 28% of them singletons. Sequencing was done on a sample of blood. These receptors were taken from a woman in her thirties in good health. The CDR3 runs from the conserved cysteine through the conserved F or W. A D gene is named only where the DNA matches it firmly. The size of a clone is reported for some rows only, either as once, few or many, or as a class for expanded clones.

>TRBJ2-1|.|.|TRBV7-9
CASSSSGPSSYNEQFF
TGTGCCAGCAGCTCATCAGGGCCTAGCTCCTACAATGAGCAGTTCTTC
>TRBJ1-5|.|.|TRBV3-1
CASSPTVGAVAQHF
TGTGCCAGCAGCCCCACAGTTGGGGCCGTGGCCCAGCATTTT
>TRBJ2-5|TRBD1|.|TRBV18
CASSPRDRTGQETQYF
TGTGCCAGCTCACCCCGGGACAGAACGGGCCAAGAGACCCAGTACTTC
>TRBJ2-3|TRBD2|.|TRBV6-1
CASSPWSSSGSTDTQYF
TGTGCCAGCAGCCCTTGGAGTTCTAGCGGGAGTACGGATACGCAGTATTTT
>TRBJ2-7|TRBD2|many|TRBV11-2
CASSLLPPTSGNYEQYF
TGTGCCAGCAGCCTACTCCCCCCGACTAGCGGGAACTACGAGCAGTACTTC
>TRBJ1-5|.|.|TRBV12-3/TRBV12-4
CASSPDRRNQPQHF
TGTGCCAGCAGCCCCGACAGGAGAAATCAGCCCCAGCATTTT
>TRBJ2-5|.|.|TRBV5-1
CASSTRQAQETQYF
TGCGCCAGCAGCACCCGACAAGCGCAAGAGACCCAGTACTTC
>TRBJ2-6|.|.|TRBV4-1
CASSQTGTGANVPTF
TGCGCCAGCAGCCAAACAGGGACTGGGGCCAACGTCCCGACTTTC
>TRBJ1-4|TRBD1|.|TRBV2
CASGTGAEKLFF
TGTGCCAGCGGCACAGGGGCTGAAAAACTGTTTTTT
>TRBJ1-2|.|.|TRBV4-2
CASSQEVYGYTF
TGTGCCAGCAGCCAAGAGGTCTATGGCTACACCTTC
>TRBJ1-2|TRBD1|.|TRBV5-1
CASSASGQNYGYTF
TGCGCCAGCAGCGCCTCGGGACAGAACTATGGCTACACCTTC
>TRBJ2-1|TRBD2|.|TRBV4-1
CASSQKGGLAGGSYNEQFF
TGCGCCAGCAGCCAAAAAGGGGGGCTAGCGGGTGGCTCCTACAATGAGCAGTTCTTC
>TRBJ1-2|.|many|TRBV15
CATSRGRPSYGYTF
TGTGCCACCAGCAGGGGCCGGCCCTCCTATGGCTACACCTTC
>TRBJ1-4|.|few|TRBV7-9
CASSPGQFSNEKLFF
TGTGCCAGCAGCCCCGGACAGTTCTCTAATGAAAAACTGTTTTTT
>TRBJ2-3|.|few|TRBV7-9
CASSSRWGADTQYF
TGTGCCAGCAGTTCCCGGTGGGGCGCAGATACGCAGTATTTT
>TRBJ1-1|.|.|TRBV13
CASSHQGWGTEAFF
TGTGCCAGCAGCCACCAGGGTTGGGGCACTGAAGCTTTCTTT
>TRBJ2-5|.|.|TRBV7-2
CANSQKLGRQETQYF
TGTGCCAACAGCCAGAAACTAGGCCGACAAGAGACCCAGTACTTC
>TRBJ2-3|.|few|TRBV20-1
CSASRSPEVDTQYF
TGCAGTGCTAGTAGGAGCCCGGAAGTAGATACGCAGTATTTT
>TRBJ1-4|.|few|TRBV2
CASRRSQGRNEKLFF
TGTGCCAGCAGGCGATCACAGGGTCGGAATGAAAAACTGTTTTTT
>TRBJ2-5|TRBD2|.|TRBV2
CASSLGGTRSETQYF
TGTGCCAGCAGTCTCGGAGGGACTAGATCCGAGACCCAGTACTTC
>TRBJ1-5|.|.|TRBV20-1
CSARGGSGAQPQHF
TGCAGTGCTAGAGGTGGCTCGGGGGCTCAGCCCCAGCATTTT
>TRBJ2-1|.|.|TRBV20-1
CSAPAPYNGQFF
TGCAGTGCCCCGGCGCCTTACAATGGGCAGTTCTTC
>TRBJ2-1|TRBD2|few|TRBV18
CASSPRIAGTYNEQFF
TGTGCCAGCTCACCACGCATAGCGGGAACTTACAATGAGCAGTTCTTC
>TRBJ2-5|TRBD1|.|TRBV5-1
CASSKSSQGAQETQYF
TGCGCCAGCAGCAAGTCCTCCCAGGGGGCCCAAGAGACCCAGTACTTC
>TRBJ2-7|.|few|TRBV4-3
CASSQGFGESYEQYF
TGCGCCAGCAGCCAAGGGTTTGGCGAGTCCTACGAGCAGTACTTC
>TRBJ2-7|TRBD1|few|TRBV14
CASSQTTGSEQYF
TGTGCCAGCAGCCAAACGACAGGGTCCGAGCAGTACTTC
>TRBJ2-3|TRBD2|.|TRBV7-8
CASSHPSGTNTDTQYF
TGTGCCAGCAGCCACCCTAGCGGGACTAACACAGATACGCAGTATTTT
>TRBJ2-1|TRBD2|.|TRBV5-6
CASSKSGTSGRSRFF
TGTGCCAGCAGCAAATCCGGGACTAGCGGACGCTCCAGGTTCTTC
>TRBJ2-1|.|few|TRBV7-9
CASSFDGRARLSNEQFF
TGTGCCAGCAGCTTCGACGGCCGCGCCAGGTTAAGCAATGAGCAGTTCTTC
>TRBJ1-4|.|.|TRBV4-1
CASSQDGGSNEKLFF
TGCGCCAGCAGCCAAGATGGCGGTTCTAATGAAAAACTGTTTTTT
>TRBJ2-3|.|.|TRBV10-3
CAIAGDTQYF
TGTGCCATCGCGGGGGATACGCAGTATTTT
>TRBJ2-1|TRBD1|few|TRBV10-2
CASSESHRDRGHEQFF
TGCGCCAGCAGTGAGTCCCACCGGGACAGGGGACATGAGCAGTTCTTC
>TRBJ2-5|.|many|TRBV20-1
CSAFVGAQETQYF
TGCAGTGCCTTCGTGGGGGCTCAAGAGACCCAGTACTTC
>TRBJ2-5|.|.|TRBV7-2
CASSLSQLARTQYF
TGTGCCAGCAGCTTATCTCAACTAGCCAGGACCCAGTACTTC
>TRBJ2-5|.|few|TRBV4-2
CASSQRTGGGGETQYF
TGTGCCAGCAGCCAAAGGACAGGCGGAGGGGGGGAGACCCAGTACTTC
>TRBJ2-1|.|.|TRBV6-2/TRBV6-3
CASSLDLARAYNEQFF
TGTGCCAGCAGCCTAGACCTAGCGAGGGCCTACAATGAGCAGTTCTTC
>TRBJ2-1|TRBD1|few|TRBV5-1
CASSLPRPRPGQLIDNEQFF
TGCGCCAGCAGCTTGCCCCGACCAAGACCGGGACAGCTTATAGACAATGAGCAGTTCTTC
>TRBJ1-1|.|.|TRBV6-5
CASSYSRGWTEAFF
TGTGCCAGCAGTTACTCTCGGGGGTGGACTGAAGCTTTCTTT
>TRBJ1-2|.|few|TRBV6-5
CASSPGRHLGYTF
TGTGCCAGCAGCCCGGGCCGGCATCTTGGCTACACCTTC
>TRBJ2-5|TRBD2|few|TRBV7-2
CASSLMVSGETQYF
TGTGCCAGCAGCTTAATGGTTAGCGGGGAGACCCAGTACTTC
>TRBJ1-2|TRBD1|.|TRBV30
CAGSVRRQGDYGYTF
TGTGCCGGGAGTGTTAGGAGACAGGGGGACTATGGCTACACCTTC
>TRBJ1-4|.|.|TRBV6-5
CASSYSGGRKKRFF
TGTGCCAGCAGTTACTCAGGGGGGCGTAAAAAACGGTTTTTT
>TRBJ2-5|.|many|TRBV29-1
CSVHEIQETQYF
TGCAGCGTCCACGAAATACAAGAGACCCAGTACTTC
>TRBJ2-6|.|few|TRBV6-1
CASSESGTASGANVLTF
TGTGCCAGCAGTGAGTCCGGGACCGCCTCTGGGGCCAACGTCCTGACTTTC
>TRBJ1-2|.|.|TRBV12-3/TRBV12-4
CASSTTLLYGYTF
TGTGCCAGCAGCACGACACTTCTCTATGGCTACACCTTC
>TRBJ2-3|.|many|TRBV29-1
CSANTDTQYF
TGCAGCGCCAACACAGATACGCAGTATTTT
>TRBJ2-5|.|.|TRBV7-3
CASSITGRQRETQYF
TGTGCCAGCAGCATAACGGGACGGCAGCGGGAGACCCAGTACTTC
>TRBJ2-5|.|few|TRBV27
CASSSLGGSQETQYF
TGTGCCAGCAGTTCTCTGGGGGGCTCGCAAGAGACCCAGTACTTC
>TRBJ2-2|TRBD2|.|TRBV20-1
CSALTSGGAGGLFF
TGCAGTGCCCTTACTAGCGGGGGAGCCGGGGGGCTGTTTTTT
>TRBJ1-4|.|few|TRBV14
CASSPGQLPTNEKLFF
TGTGCCAGCAGCCCCGGACAGTTACCAACTAATGAAAAACTGTTTTTT
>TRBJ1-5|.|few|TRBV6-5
CASRTGLNQPQHF
TGTGCCAGCAGGACCGGCTTGAATCAGCCCCAGCATTTT
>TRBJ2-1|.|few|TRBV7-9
CASSFRTGMFF
TGTGCCAGCAGCTTTAGAACAGGCATGTTCTTC
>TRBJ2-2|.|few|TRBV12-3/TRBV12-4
CASPKRELFF
TGTGCCAGCCCAAAGAGGGAGCTGTTTTTT
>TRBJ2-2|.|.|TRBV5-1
CASSLPLLRYTGELFF
TGCGCCAGCAGCTTGCCTCTCCTCCGTTACACCGGGGAGCTGTTTTTT
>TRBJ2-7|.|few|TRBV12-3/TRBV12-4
CASRSGRTPYEQYF
TGTGCCAGCAGGTCGGGACGAACACCCTACGAGCAGTACTTC
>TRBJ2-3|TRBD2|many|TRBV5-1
CASSSGLAASTDTQYF
TGCGCCAGCAGCTCGGGACTAGCGGCTAGCACAGATACGCAGTATTTT
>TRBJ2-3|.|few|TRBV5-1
CASSTEADTQYF
TGCGCCAGCAGTACGGAGGCAGATACGCAGTATTTT
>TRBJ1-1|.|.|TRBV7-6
CASSPSAKMNTEAFF
TGTGCCAGCAGCCCTAGCGCGAAAATGAACACTGAAGCTTTCTTT
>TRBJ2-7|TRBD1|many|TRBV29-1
CSARQGVIYEQYF
TGCAGCGCTAGACAGGGCGTGATCTACGAGCAGTACTTC
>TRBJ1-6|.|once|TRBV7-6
CASSLKEDSPLHF
TGTGCCAGCAGCCTAAAGGAGGATTCACCCCTCCACTTT